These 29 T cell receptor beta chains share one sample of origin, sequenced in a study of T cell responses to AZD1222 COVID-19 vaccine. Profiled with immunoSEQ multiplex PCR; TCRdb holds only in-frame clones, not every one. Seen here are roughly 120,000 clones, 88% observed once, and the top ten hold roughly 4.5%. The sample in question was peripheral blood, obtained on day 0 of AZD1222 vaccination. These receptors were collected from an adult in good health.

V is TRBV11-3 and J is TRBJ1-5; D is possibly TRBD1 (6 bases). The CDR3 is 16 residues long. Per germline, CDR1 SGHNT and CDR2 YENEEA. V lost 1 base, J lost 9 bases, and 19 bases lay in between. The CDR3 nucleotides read TGTGCCAGCAGCTTAGTTCCGACAGGCCCGAGGTGGCCCCAGCATTTT. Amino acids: CASSLVPTGPRWPQHF.

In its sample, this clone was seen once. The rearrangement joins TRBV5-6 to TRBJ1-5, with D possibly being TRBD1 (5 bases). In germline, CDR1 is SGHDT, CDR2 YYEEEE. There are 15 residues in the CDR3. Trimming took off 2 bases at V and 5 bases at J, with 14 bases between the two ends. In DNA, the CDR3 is TGTGCCAGCAGCTTTGGGGGAAAAGGTCATCAGCCCCAGCATTTT. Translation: CASSFGGKGHQPQHF.

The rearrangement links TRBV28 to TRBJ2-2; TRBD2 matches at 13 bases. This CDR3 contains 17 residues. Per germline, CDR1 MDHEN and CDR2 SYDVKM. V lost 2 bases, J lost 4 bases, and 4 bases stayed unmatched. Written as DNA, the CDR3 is TGTGCCAGCAGTTTACTCGGACTAGCGGGAGCCACCGGGGAGCTGTTTTTT. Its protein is CASSLLGLAGATGELFF. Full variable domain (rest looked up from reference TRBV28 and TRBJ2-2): DVKVTQSSRYLVKRTGEKVFLECVQDMDHENMFWYRQDPGLGLRLIYFSYDVKMKEKGDIPEGYSVSREKKERFSLILESASTNQTSMYLCASSLLGLAGATGELFFGEGSRLTVL.

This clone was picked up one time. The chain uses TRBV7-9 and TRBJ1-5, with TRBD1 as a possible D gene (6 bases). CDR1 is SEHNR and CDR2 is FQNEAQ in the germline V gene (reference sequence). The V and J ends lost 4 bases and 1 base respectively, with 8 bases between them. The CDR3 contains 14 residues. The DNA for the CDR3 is TGTGCCAGCAGCTCCGACAGGAGCAATCAGCCCCAGCATTTT. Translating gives CASSSDRSNQPQHF.

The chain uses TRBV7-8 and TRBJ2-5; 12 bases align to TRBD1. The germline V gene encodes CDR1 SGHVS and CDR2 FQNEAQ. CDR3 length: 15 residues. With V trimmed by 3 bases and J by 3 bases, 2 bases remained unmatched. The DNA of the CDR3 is TGTGCCAGCAGCTTCGGGACAGGGGGCGAAGAGACCCAGTACTTC. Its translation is CASSFGTGGEETQYF. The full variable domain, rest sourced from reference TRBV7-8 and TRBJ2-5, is GAGVSQSPRYKVAKRGQDVALRCDPISGHVSLFWYQQALGQGPEFLTYFQNEAQLDKSGLPSDRFFAERPEGSVSTLKIQRTQQEDSAVYLCASSFGTGGEETQYFGPGTRLLVL.

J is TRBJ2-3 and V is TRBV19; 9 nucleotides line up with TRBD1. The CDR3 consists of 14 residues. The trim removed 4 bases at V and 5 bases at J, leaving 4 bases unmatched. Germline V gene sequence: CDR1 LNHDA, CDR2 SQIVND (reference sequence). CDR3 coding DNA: TGTGCCAGTAGTAACAGGGGGCGCGGAGATACGCAGTATTTT. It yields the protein CASSNRGRGDTQYF. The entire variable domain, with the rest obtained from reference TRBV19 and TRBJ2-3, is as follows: DGGITQSPKYLFRKEGQNVTLSCEQNLNHDAMYWYRQDPGQGLRLIYYSQIVNDFQKGDIAEGYSVSREKKESFPLTVTSAQKNPTAFYLCASSNRGRGDTQYFGPGTRLTVL.

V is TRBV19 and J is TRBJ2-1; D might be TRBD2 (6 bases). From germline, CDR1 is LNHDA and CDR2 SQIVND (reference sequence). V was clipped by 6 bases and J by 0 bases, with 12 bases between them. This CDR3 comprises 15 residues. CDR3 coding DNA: TGTGCCAGTAGCCTAGCGTGGAGCTCCTACAATGAGCAGTTCTTC. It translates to CASSLAWSSYNEQFF.

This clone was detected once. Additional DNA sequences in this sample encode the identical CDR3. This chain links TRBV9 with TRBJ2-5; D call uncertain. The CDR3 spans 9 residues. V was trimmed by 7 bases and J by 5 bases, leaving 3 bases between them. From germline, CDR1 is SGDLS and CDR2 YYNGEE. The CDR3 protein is CASGETQYF. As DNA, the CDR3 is TGTGCCAGCGGCGAGACCCAGTACTTC.

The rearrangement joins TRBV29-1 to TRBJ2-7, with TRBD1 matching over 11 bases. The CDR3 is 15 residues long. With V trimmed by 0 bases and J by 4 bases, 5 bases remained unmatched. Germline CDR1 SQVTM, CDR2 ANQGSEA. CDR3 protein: CSVEDGTGGRYEQYF. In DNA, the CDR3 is TGCAGCGTTGAAGATGGGACAGGGGGACGTTACGAGCAGTACTTC.

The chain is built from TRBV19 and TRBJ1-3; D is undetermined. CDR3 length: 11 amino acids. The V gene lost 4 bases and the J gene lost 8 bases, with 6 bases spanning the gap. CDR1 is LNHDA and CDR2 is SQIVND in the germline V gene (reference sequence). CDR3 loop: CASSKVDTIYF. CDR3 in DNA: TGTGCCAGTAGTAAGGTTGACACCATATATTTT.

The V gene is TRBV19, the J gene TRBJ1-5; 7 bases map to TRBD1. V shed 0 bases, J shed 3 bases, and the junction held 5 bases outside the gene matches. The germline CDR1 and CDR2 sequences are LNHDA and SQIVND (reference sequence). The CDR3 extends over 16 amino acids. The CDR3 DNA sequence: TGTGCCAGTAGTATAGAGGGGGGACAGTACAATCAGCCCCAGCATTTT. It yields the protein CASSIEGGQYNQPQHF. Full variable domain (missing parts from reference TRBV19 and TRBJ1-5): DGGITQSPKYLFRKEGQNVTLSCEQNLNHDAMYWYRQDPGQGLRLIYYSQIVNDFQKGDIAEGYSVSREKKESFPLTVTSAQKNPTAFYLCASSIEGGQYNQPQHFGDGTRLSIL.

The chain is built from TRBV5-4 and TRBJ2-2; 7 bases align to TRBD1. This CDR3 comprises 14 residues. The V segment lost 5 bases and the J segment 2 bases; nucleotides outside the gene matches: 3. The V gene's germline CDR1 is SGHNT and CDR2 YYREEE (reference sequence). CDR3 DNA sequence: TGTGCCAGCAGGTGGGACAGTAACACCGGGGAGCTGTTTTTT. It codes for CASRWDSNTGELFF.

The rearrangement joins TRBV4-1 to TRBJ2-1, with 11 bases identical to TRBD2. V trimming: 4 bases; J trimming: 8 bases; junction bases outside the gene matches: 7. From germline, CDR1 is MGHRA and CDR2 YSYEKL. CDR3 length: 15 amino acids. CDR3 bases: TGCGCCAGCAGCCTAGCGGGAGGGCATGGGGATGAGCAGTTCTTC. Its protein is CASSLAGGHGDEQFF.

The CDR3 region has the DNA TGTGCCTGGAGTGCCGGAGGTGGCTACACCTTC. This sequence encodes CAWSAGGGYTF. The chain carries TRBV30 and TRBJ1-2; D remains unclear. In germline, CDR1 is GTSNPN, CDR2 SVGIG (reference sequence). CDR3 length: 11 amino acids. V gave up 1 base and J gave up 7 bases, with 7 bases separating them.

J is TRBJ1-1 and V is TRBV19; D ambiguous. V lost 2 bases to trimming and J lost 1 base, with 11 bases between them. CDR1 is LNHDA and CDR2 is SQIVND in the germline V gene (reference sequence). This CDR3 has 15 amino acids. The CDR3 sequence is CASSIRRVGNTEAFF. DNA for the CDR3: TGTGCCAGTAGTATAAGAAGGGTAGGGAACACTGAAGCTTTCTTT.

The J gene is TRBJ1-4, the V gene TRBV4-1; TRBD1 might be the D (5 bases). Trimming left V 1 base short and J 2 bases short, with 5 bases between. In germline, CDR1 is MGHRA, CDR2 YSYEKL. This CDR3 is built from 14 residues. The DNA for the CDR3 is TGCGCCAGCAGCCAAGCAGGGACTAATGAAAAACTGTTTTTT. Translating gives CASSQAGTNEKLFF.

In DNA form, the CDR3 reads TGTGCCAGCAGCGTAAGGCCGAACTCTGGAAACACCATATATTTT. Translation gives CASSVRPNSGNTIYF. The V and J genes are TRBV9 and TRBJ1-3; D remains unclear. The CDR3 loop spans 15 amino acids. Germline CDR1 and CDR2: SGDLS and YYNGEE. The V gene lost 1 base and the J gene lost 0 bases, with 8 bases spanning the gap.

The CDR3 sequence is CASSPAPSGSGDTGELFF. The CDR3, as DNA: TGCGCCAGCAGCCCGGCACCTAGCGGGAGTGGGGACACCGGGGAGCTGTTTTTT. The chain links TRBV5-1 to TRBJ2-2; 10 positions match TRBD2. The V gene's germline CDR1 is SGHRS and CDR2 YFSETQ. V shed 4 bases, J shed 3 bases, and the junction held 12 bases outside the gene matches. The CDR3 extends over 18 amino acids.

The CDR3 DNA reads TGTGCCAGCTCAGTCACAGGGGGCCAAGAGACCCAGTACTTC. Translated: CASSVTGGQETQYF. The chain joins TRBV18 to TRBJ2-5, with 8 bases aligning to TRBD1. From germline, CDR1 is KGHSH and CDR2 LQKENI. The V and J ends lost 5 bases and 1 base, in that order; junction bases with no gene match: 3. This CDR3 has 14 residues.

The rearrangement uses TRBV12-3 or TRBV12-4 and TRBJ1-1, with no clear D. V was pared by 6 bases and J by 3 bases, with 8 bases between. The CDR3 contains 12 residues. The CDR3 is CASSERYTEAFF. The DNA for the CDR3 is TGTGCCAGCAGCGAGAGGTACACTGAAGCTTTCTTT.

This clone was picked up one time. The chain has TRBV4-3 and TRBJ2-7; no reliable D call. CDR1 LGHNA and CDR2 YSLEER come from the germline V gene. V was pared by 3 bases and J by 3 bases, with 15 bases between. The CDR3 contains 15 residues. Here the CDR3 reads CASSQGSVAIYEQYF. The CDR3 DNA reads TGCGCCAGCAGCCAGGGGTCGGTGGCAATCTACGAGCAGTACTTC.

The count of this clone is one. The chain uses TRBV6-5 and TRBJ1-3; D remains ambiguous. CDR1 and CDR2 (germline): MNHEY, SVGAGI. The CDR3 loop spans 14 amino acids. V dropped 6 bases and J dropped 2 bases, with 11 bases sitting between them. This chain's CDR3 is CASSPPGAGNTIYF. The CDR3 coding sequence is TGTGCCAGCAGCCCCCCCGGGGCTGGAAACACCATATATTTT.

The CDR3 region is CASSDSSQGEVGYTF. The CDR3 DNA reads as TGTGCCAGCAGTGACTCATCACAGGGGGAGGTAGGCTACACCTTC. This sequence joins TRBV6-4 and TRBJ1-2; 8 bases align to TRBD1. V shed 0 bases, J shed 8 bases, and the junction held 8 bases outside the gene matches. This CDR3 has 15 residues. CDR1 and CDR2 from the germline V gene are MRHNA and SNTAGT.

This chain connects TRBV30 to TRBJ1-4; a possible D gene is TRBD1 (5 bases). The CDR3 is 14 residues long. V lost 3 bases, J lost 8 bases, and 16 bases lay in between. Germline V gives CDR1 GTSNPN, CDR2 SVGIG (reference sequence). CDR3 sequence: CAWRIRRGGEKLFF. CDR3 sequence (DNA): TGTGCCTGGAGAATCCGGAGGGGTGGCGAAAAACTGTTTTTT.

Here the CDR3 reads CASSSFGQGYGYTF. The CDR3 bases are TGTGCCAGCAGTAGCTTTGGACAGGGATATGGCTACACCTTC. This chain links TRBV2 with TRBJ1-2; 8 nucleotides agree with TRBD1. The CDR3 consists of 14 residues. V gave up 5 bases and J gave up 5 bases; unmatched junction bases: 7. Germline V gives CDR1 SNHLY, CDR2 FYNNEI.

In DNA form, the CDR3 reads TGCGCCAGCAGCTACGACGGACACAATAATTCACCCCTCCACTTT. This sequence encodes CASSYDGHNNSPLHF. This chain uses TRBV5-1 with TRBJ1-6, with D possibly being TRBD1 (5 bases). Trimming took off 3 bases at V and 5 bases at J, with 12 bases between the two ends. Per the germline V gene, CDR1 is SGHRS and CDR2 is YFSETQ. The CDR3 spans 15 residues.

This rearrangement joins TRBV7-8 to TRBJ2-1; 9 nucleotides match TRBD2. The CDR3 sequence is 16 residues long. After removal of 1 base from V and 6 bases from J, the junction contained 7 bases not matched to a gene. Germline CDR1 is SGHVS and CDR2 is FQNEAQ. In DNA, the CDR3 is TGTGCCAGCAGCTTAGTAGGTGGCGGGGGGGCCAATGAGCAGTTCTTC. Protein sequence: CASSLVGGGGANEQFF.

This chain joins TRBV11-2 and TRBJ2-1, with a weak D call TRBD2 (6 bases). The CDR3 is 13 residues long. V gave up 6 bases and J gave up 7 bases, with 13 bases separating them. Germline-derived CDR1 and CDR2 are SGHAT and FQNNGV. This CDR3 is CASRSGAGNEQFF. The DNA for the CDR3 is TGTGCCAGCAGGTCCGGCGCGGGGAATGAGCAGTTCTTC.

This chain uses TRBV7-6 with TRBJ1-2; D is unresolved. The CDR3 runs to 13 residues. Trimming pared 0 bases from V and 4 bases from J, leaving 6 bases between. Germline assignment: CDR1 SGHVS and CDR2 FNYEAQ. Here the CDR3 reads CASSLATGYGYTF. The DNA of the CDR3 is TGTGCCAGCAGCTTAGCGACTGGCTATGGCTACACCTTC.